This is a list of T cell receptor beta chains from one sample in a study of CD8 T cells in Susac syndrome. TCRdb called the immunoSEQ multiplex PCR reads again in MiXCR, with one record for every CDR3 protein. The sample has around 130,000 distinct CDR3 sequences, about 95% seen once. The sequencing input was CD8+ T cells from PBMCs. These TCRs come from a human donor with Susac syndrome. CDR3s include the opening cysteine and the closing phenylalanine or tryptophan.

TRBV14 CASSQGTGEQYF
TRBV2 CASTRRVEAFF
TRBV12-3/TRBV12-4 CATKDWRDEQFF
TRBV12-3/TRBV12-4 CASSIQGKLFF
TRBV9 CASSDGIHQETQYF
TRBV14 CASSQGHNEQFF
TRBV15 CATSSRHGRDEQYF
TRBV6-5 CASSSSQAGGEQYF
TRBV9 CASSVATGSWSGANVLTF
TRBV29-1 CSVGLTAADPSDTQYF
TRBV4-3 CASSQVLSGQETQYF
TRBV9 CASSPQGGTVYNYGYTF
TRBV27 CASRDFLAGGRDEQFF
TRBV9 CASSVPKTGLNTGELFF
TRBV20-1 CSALDRANLYEQYF
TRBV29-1 CSVEGTSRAFSTDTQYF
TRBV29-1 CSVPYGTSTSEAFF
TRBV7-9 CASSGTEAFF
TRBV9 CASSSRAGGPPDTQYF
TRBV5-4 CASSFQGATEAFF
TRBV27 CASSLGLAVDTQYF
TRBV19 CASSIGTTYQETQYF
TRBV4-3 CASSDRDRDTGELFF
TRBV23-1 CATPEWGGGQPQHF
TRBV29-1 CSVDIRGGSGAFF
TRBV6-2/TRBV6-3 CASSTGTLNTGELFF